Listed below are T cell receptor beta chains from one sample, sequenced in a study of beta chain features in type 1 diabetes. Profiled with immunoSEQ multiplex PCR; TCRdb holds only in-frame clones, not every one. The sample contains roughly 150,000 clones, around 63% of which appear only once. The specimen sequenced was naive CD4+ T cells from blood. The receptors originated from a man younger than 40 with type 1 diabetes. The CDR3 runs from the conserved cysteine through the conserved F or W. The order of the fields is V gene, CDR3 length, D gene, J gene, clone size, CDR3 DNA, CDR3 protein. The D gene is left open where the match is weak. Clone size appears in some rows only: once, few, many, or a class for an expanded clone.

TRBV7-7	16	TRBD2	TRBJ2-1	.	TGTGCTAGCAGCCCGACTAGCGGGGGAGCCTACAATGAGCAGTTCTTC	CASSPTSGGAYNEQFF
TRBV5-1	16	TRBD2	TRBJ2-3	.	TGCGCCAGCAGCTTGGCCCCTAGCGGGGCCACAGATACGCAGTATTTT	CASSLAPSGATDTQYF
TRBV29-1	18	.	TRBJ2-2	.	TGCAGCGCCCATGTATATCTGGGAGTCACCAGGGGCACCGGGGAGCTGTTTTTT	CSAHVYLGVTRGTGELFF
TRBV30	12	.	TRBJ2-1	.	TGTGCCTGGAGTCCGACATTGGTTGAGCAGTTCTTC	CAWSPTLVEQFF
TRBV30	20	TRBD1	TRBJ1-6	.	TGTGCCTGGGCCTTAGCCGGTACAGGGGGCGGCGGGCCCTATAATTCACCCCTCCACTTT	CAWALAGTGGGGPYNSPLHF
TRBV29-1	15	.	TRBJ1-1	.	TGCAGCGCCCGCGGGACACTCGGTGGGCACACTGAAGCTTTCTTT	CSARGTLGGHTEAFF
TRBV9	14	.	TRBJ2-2	.	TGTGCCAGCAGCCCCCTGGCGAACACCGGGGAGCTGTTTTTT	CASSPLANTGELFF
TRBV29-1	14	.	TRBJ2-7	few	TGCAGCGTGGCGGGACAGCTCTCCTCGGGCGAGCAGTACTTC	CSVAGQLSSGEQYF
TRBV5-4	13	.	TRBJ1-6	.	TGTGCCACCTGGGACAAGGACTCCTCACCCCTCCACTTT	CATWDKDSSPLHF
TRBV18	11	.	TRBJ2-1	.	TGTGCCAGCTCACCCGCCAATGAGCAGTTCTTC	CASSPANEQFF
TRBV21-1	9	.	TRBJ2-1	few	TGTGCCAGCAGCAAACGGCAGTTCTTC	CASSKRQFF
TRBV9	13	.	TRBJ2-1	once	TGTGCCAGCAGCGTGAGGGTAGCCGAGGAGCAGTTCTTC	CASSVRVAEEQFF
TRBV29-1	15	.	TRBJ2-5	.	TGCAGCGTGGAGGGGAGACAGGGACCCCGAGAGACCCAGTACTTC	CSVEGRQGPRETQYF
TRBV18	13	.	TRBJ2-7	.	TGTGCCAGCTCCCCCGTACAGAGCGACGAGCAGTACTTC	CASSPVQSDEQYF
TRBV4-3	16	.	TRBJ2-7	.	TGCGCCAGCAGCCAAGAGGGTAGGACGGATACCTACGAGCAGTACTTC	CASSQEGRTDTYEQYF
TRBV7-2	15	.	TRBJ2-3	.	TGTGCCAGCAGCTTAGCCCCAAACGGCGCAGATACGCAGTATTTT	CASSLAPNGADTQYF
TRBV9	14	TRBD2	TRBJ2-3	.	TGTGCCAGCAGCACTAGCGGGGGGGCAGATACGCAGTATTTT	CASSTSGGADTQYF
TRBV29-1	11	.	TRBJ1-1	.	TGCAGCGTTGTAAGGAACACTGAAGCTTTCTTT	CSVVRNTEAFF
TRBV29-1	14	.	TRBJ2-3	.	TGCAGCGTTGCGCCGGGCCGGAGCACAGATACGCAGTATTTT	CSVAPGRSTDTQYF
TRBV30	13	.	TRBJ2-5	.	TGTGCCTGGAGTGCGAACAGACAAGAGACCCAGTACTTC	CAWSANRQETQYF
TRBV6-6	15	TRBD1	TRBJ2-7	.	TGTGCCAGCAGTTACGCGGACAGGGGGGATCCGAAGCAGTACTTC	CASSYADRGDPKQYF
TRBV29-1	13	.	TRBJ2-5	few	TGCAGCGTTGAAGTTGGGCCCCAAGAGACCCAGTACTTC	CSVEVGPQETQYF
TRBV10-3	17	TRBD1	TRBJ2-2	.	TGTGCCATCAGTGAGTCTGTCTGGACAGGGAACACCGGGGAGCTGTTTTTT	CAISESVWTGNTGELFF